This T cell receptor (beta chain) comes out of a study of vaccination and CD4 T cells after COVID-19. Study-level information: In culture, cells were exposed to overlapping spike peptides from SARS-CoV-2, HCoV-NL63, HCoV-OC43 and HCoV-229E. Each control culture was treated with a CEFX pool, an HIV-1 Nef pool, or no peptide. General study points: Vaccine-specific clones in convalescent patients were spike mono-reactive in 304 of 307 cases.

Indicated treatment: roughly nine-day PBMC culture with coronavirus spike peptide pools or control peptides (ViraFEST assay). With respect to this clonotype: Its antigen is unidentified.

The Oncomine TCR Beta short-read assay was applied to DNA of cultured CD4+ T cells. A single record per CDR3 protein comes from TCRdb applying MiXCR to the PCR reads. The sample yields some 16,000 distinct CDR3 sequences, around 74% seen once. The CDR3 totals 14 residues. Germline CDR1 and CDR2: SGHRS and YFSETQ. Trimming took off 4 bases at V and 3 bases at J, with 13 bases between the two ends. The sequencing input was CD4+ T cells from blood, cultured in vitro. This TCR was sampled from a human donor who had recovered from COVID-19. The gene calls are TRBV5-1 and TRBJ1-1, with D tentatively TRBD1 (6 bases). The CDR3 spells CASSPGAAYTEAFF. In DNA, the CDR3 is TGCGCCAGCAGCCCGGGGGCGGCGTACACTGAAGCTTTCTTT.